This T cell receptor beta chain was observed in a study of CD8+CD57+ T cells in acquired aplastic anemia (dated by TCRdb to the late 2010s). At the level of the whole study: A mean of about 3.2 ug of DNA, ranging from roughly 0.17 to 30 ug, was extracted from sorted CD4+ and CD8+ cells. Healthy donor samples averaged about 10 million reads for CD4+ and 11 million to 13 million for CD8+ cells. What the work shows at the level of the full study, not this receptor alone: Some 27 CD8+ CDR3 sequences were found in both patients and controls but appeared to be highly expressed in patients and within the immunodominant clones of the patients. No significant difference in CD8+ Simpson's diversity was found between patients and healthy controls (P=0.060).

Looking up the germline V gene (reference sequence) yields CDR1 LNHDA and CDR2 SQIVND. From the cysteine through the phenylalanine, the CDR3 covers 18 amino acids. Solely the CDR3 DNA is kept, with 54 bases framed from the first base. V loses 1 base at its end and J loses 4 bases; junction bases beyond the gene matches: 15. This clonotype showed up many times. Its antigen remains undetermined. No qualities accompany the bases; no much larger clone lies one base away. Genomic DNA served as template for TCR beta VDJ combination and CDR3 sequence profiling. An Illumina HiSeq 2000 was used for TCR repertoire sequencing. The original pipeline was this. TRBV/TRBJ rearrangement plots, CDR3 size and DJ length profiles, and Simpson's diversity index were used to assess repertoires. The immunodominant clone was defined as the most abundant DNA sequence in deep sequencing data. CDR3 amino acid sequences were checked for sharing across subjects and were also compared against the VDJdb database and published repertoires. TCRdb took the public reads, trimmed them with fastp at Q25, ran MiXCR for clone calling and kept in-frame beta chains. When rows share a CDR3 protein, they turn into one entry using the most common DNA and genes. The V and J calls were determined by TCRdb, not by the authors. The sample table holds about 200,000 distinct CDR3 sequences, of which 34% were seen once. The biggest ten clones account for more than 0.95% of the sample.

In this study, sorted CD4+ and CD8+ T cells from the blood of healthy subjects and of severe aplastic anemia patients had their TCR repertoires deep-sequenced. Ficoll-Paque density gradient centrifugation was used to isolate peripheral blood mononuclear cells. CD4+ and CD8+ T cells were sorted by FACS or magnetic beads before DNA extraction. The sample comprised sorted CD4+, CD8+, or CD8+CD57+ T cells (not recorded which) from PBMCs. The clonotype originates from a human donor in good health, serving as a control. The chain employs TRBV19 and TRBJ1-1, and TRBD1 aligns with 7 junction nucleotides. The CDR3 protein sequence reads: CASSIVGPGTATITEAFF. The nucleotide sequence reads TGTGCCAGTAGTATAGTGGGTCCCGGGACAGCGACTATCACTGAAGCTTTCTTT.